The 14 T cell receptor beta chains listed next were all sequenced from one sample in a study of blood T cell repertoires in COVID-19. The repertoire was sequenced with immunoSEQ multiplex PCR; TCRdb's copy has only in-frame clones and lacks some. The table lists 70,000 or so clones, more than 75% of them singletons. The sequenced material came from peripheral blood. The receptors come from a woman aged 55 to 70 with acute or convalescent COVID-19.

The chain joins TRBV2 to TRBJ2-2, with 7 positions matching TRBD2. This CDR3 has 16 residues. CDR1 is SNHLY, CDR2 FYNNEI, per germline. Germline trimming cut 7 bases from V and 0 bases from J; bases unmatched to any gene: 8. This CDR3 is CASKAQSGTNTGELFF. As DNA, the CDR3 is TGTGCCAGCAAGGCGCAAAGCGGGACGAACACCGGGGAGCTGTTTTTT. The variable domain in full, completed from reference TRBV2 and TRBJ2-2, reads EPEVTQTPSHQVTQMGQEVILRCVPISNHLYFYWYRQILGQKVEFLVSFYNNEISEKSEIFDDQFSVERPDGSNFTLKIRSTKLEDSAMYFCASKAQSGTNTGELFFGEGSRLTVL.

The chain is built from TRBV19 and TRBJ2-7; possibly TRBD1 for D (5 bases). Germline-derived CDR1 and CDR2 are LNHDA and SQIVND (reference sequence). This CDR3 has 14 amino acids. The V and J ends lost 1 base and 3 bases respectively, with 10 bases between them. The CDR3: CASSIVPGNYEQYF. For the CDR3, the DNA is TGTGCCAGTAGTATAGTCCCAGGGAACTACGAGCAGTACTTC.

J is TRBJ1-1 and V is TRBV5-1; D perhaps matches TRBD1 (6 bases). Germline V CDR1 and CDR2: SGHRS, YFSETQ. V lost 0 bases, J lost 3 bases, and 21 bases lay in between. This CDR3 spans 18 amino acids. Here the CDR3 DNA reads TGCGCCAGCAGCTTGGGGGGGACAAATCGGATCTCTCACACTGAAGCTTTCTTT. Its translation is CASSLGGTNRISHTEAFF.

The CDR3 nucleotides are TGTGCCAGCCTAAAAGGGGCAACTAATGAAAAACTGTTTTTT. Encoded protein: CASLKGATNEKLFF. The chain links TRBV6-5 to TRBJ1-4, with a tentative D call TRBD1 (5 bases). Per the germline V gene, CDR1 is MNHEY and CDR2 is SVGAGI. Trimming left V 8 bases short and J 0 bases short, with 10 bases between. This CDR3 has 14 residues.

The chain combines TRBV24-1 with TRBJ2-6, with D tentatively TRBD2 (7 bases). The germline V and J ends were trimmed by 5 bases and 0 bases, with 16 bases remaining between them. Germline CDR1 and CDR2: KGHDR and SFDVKD. CDR3 length equals 18 residues. As DNA, the CDR3 is TGTGCCACCAGTGTGGCGGGGGACAAAGTCTCTGGGGCCAACGTCCTGACTTTC. This encodes CATSVAGDKVSGANVLTF.

This chain links TRBV11-3 with TRBJ2-1; 11 bases are a match to TRBD2. The CDR3 has 17 amino acids. Germline values: CDR1 SGHNT, CDR2 YENEEA. J was trimmed by 6 bases and V by 1 base; bases with no gene match: 8. The CDR3 DNA reads as TGTGCCAGCAGCTTAGGACTAGCGGGGACACTCATCAATGAGCAGTTCTTC. It encodes CASSLGLAGTLINEQFF.

The V and J genes are TRBV5-1 and TRBJ2-3; 10 nucleotides align to TRBD1. This CDR3 comprises 14 residues. Trimming took 4 bases from V and 4 from J; bases not matched to a gene: 3. The germline CDR1 and CDR2 sequences are SGHRS and YFSETQ. CDR3 in DNA: TGCGCCAGCAGCCACGGGACAGGGGCAGATACGCAGTATTTT. Translation: CASSHGTGADTQYF.

The V and J genes are TRBV5-5 and TRBJ2-2; perhaps TRBD1 as D (6 bases). V was clipped by 3 bases and J by 0 bases, with 21 bases between them. Germline loops: CDR1 SGHKS, CDR2 YYEKEE (reference sequence). The CDR3 runs to 19 residues. The CDR3 here is CASSWYPTGPTPNTGELFF. CDR3 coding DNA: TGTGCCAGCAGCTGGTACCCGACAGGCCCTACACCGAACACCGGGGAGCTGTTTTTT.

The chain couples TRBV9 to TRBJ1-6; 9 nucleotides line up with TRBD1. Germline values: CDR1 SGDLS, CDR2 YYNGEE. The CDR3 consists of 14 residues. V was pared by 3 bases and J by 6 bases, with 1 base of the junction left unmatched. For the CDR3, the DNA is TGTGCCAGCAGCGAACAGGGGGCTAATTCACCCCTCCACTTT. The encoded protein is CASSEQGANSPLHF.

The chain has TRBV21-1 and TRBJ2-7; TRBD2 is taken as the D call from the table, unchecked against the DNA. TRBV21-1 is an annotated pseudogene. The CDR3 has 16 residues. CDR3 sequence (DNA): TGTGCCAGCAGCAAAGCGACGGGGGGCCCCAGGGACGAGCAGTACTTC. Translation: CASSKATGGPRDEQYF.

The chain uses TRBV4-2 and TRBJ1-5; D unresolved. The V gene lost 0 bases and the J gene lost 7 bases, with 7 bases spanning the gap. The germline gives CDR1 LGHNA, CDR2 YNFKEQ. CDR3 length equals 13 residues. CDR3 sequence reads: CASSQDPGQPQHF. CDR3 DNA: TGTGCCAGCAGCCAAGATCCCGGGCAGCCCCAGCATTTT.

This clone was recorded only once. The J gene is TRBJ2-5, the V gene TRBV5-1; D not certain. Trimming removed 1 base at V and 5 bases at J, with 12 bases between. Germline V CDR1 and CDR2: SGHRS, YFSETQ. There are 14 residues in the CDR3. In DNA, the CDR3 is TGCGCCAGCAGCTTGTTCACCCCCGGGGAGACCCAGTACTTC. Its protein is CASSLFTPGETQYF.

This chain joins TRBV19 and TRBJ2-4; 10 bases agree with TRBD2. The CDR3 extends over 16 amino acids. From germline, CDR1 is LNHDA and CDR2 SQIVND (reference sequence). The V gene end was trimmed by 5 bases and the J gene end by 6 bases; junction bases not matched to a gene: 10. CDR3 sequence reads: CASSFVAGGALNIQYF. The CDR3 coding sequence is TGTGCCAGTAGTTTCGTAGCGGGGGGTGCTTTAAACATTCAGTACTTC. Together with reference TRBV19 and TRBJ2-4, the CDR3 gives the full variable domain: DGGITQSPKYLFRKEGQNVTLSCEQNLNHDAMYWYRQDPGQGLRLIYYSQIVNDFQKGDIAEGYSVSREKKESFPLTVTSAQKNPTAFYLCASSFVAGGALNIQYFGAGTRLSVL.

The CDR3 is CASTGANTGELFF. The CDR3 DNA is TGTGCCAGTACAGGGGCCAACACCGGGGAGCTGTTTTTT. The chain is built from TRBV19 and TRBJ2-2, with a weak D call TRBD1 (6 bases). The CDR3 extends over 13 amino acids. Germline V gives CDR1 LNHDA, CDR2 SQIVND (reference sequence). V was pared by 7 bases and J by 2 bases, with 8 bases between.